This T cell receptor (beta chain) was sequenced in a study of T cell responses to AZD1222 COVID-19 vaccine. Findings of the study overall: Vaccine-associated CD4 TCRs ranged over spike, dominating at 160-218 and 743-854. As reported, nearly half of all spike-specific TCRs target variant regions that are unmutated. Donors skewed white British and female; clonal diversity was possibly underestimated.

Profiled with immunoSEQ multiplex PCR; TCRdb holds only in-frame clones, not every one. This table has some 130,000 clones, more than 90% appearing once. As for this clone: Its antigen is unknown.

Recipients boosted at about 4 weeks or about 12 weeks are pooled. The origin of this receptor is an adult who received the AZD1222 COVID-19 vaccine. The material was peripheral blood, obtained 28 days after the second AZD1222 dose.

The CDR3 nucleotides are TGCGCCAGCAGCTGGAAGGGTCCCGGACAGGGGGCTGAAGCTTTCTTT. It specifies CASSWKGPGQGAEAFF. The chain employs TRBV5-1 and TRBJ1-1; 10 nucleotides align to TRBD1. CDR3 size: 16 residues. With 3 bases clipped from V and 6 bases from J, the junction kept 11 bases outside the gene matches. CDR1 and CDR2 from the germline V gene are SGHRS and YFSETQ.